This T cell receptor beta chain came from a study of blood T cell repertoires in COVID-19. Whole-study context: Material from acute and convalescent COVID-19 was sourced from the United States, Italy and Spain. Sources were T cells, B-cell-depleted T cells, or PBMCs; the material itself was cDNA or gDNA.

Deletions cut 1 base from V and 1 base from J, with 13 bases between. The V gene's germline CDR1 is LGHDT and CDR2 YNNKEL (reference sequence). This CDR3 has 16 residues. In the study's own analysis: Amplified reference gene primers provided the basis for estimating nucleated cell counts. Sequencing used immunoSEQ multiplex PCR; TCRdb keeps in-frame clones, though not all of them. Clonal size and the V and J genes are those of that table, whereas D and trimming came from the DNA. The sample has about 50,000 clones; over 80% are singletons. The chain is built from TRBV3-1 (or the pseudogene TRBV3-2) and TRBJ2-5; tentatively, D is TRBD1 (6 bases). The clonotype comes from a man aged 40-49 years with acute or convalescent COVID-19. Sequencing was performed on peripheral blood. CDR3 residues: CASSQANQGSQETQYF. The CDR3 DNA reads TGTGCCAGCAGCCAAGCGAATCAGGGGTCCCAAGAGACCCAGTACTTC.